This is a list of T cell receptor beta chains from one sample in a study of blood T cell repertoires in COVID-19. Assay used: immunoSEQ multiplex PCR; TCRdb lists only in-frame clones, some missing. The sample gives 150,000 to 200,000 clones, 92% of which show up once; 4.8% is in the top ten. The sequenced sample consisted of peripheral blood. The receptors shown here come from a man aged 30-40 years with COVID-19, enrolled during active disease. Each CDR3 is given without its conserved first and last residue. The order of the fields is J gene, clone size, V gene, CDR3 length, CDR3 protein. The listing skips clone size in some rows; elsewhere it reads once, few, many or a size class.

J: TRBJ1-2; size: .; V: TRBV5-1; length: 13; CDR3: ASSLAGWQNYGYT
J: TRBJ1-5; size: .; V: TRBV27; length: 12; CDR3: ASSLRDGHEPQH
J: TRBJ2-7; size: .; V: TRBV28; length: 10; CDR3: ASTGTGYEQY
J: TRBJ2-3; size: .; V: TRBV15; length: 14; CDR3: ATSRDSGGATDTQY
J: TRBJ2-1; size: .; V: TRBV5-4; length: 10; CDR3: ASSYTGDEQF
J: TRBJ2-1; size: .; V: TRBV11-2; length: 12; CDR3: ASSLEAGGNEQF
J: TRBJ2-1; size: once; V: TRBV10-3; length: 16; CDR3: AISESEGKQGGNNEQF
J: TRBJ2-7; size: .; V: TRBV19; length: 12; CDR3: ASSGDWSSYEQY
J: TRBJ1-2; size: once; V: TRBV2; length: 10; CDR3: ASSETAYGYT
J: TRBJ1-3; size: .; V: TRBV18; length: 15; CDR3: ASSEDRERLSGNTIY
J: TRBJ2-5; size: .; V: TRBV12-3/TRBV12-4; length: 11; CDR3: ASSRDWGETQY
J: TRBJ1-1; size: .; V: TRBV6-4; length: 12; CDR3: ASSDSPGNTEAF
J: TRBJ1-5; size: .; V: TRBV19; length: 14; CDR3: ASSPRPGGGNQPQH
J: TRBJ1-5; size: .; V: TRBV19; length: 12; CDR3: ASSIAQGGQPQH
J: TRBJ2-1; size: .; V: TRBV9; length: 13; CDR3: ASSSPGQGVDEQF
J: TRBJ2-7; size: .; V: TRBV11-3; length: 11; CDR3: ASSFSGGYEQY
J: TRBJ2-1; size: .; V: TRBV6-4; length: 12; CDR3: ASRAGTIYGEQF
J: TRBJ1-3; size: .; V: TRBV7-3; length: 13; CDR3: ASSPRQGSGNTIY
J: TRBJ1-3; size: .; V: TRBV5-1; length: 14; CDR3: ASSQIGGISGNTIY
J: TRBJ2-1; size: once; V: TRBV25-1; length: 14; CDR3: ASSELWGGRYNEQF
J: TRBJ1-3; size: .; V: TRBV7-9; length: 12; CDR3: ASSGQGGSETIY
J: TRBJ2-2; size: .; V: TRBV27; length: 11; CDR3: ASSPFYTGELF
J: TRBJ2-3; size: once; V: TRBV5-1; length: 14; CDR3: ASSLAVSGGTDTQY
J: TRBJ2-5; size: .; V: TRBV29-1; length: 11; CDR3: SAGQGTGETQY
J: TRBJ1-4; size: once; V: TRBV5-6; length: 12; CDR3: ASSSDRGLGKLF
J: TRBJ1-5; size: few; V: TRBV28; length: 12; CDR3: ASRIGGVDQPQH
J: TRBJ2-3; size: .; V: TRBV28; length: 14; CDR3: ASTTSRPSGTDTQY
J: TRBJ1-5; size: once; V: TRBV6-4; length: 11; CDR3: ASSSGPSGPQH
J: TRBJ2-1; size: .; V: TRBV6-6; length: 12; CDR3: ASSYLIPTDEQF
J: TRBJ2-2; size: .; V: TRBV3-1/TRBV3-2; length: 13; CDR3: ASSGRRLNTGELF
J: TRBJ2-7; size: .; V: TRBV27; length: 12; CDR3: ASSSRSGGDEQY
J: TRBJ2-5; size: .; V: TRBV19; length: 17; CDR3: ASSIRAGTSGTIQETQY
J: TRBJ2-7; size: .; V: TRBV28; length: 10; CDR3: ATDDRGDEQY
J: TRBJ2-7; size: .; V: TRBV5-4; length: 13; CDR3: ASSRTGQGSYEQY
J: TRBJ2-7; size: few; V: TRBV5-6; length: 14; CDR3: ASSLEAGAPFTEQY
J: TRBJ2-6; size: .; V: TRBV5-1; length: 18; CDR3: ASSLWLSYRGLRGANVLT